These 21 T cell receptor beta chains originate from one sample sequenced in a study of cytomegalovirus exposure and HLA in healthy donors. The PCR made use of 60 Vbeta and 13 Jbeta primers. The protocol was immunoSEQ multiplex PCR, while the TCRdb copy is restricted to in-frame clones and leaves out a portion. The sample records about 150,000 clones, approximately 80% being singletons. Sequenced input: PBMCs. These receptors came from a woman aged 18-29 years in good health and CMV-seronegative.

The genes are TRBV6-1 and TRBJ2-2, with D possibly matching TRBD1 (6 bases). CDR1 MNHNS and CDR2 SASEGT come from the germline V gene. The CDR3 runs to 13 residues. The CDR3 sequence is CACQGRDTGELFF. CDR3 in DNA: TGTGCTTGCCAGGGGCGAGACACCGGGGAGCTGTTTTTT.

V gene TRBV27 combines with J gene TRBJ1-6, with TRBD1 as a possible D gene (5 bases). Germline CDR1 reads MNHEY; CDR2 reads SMNVEV (reference sequence). Trimming removed 7 bases from V and 10 bases from J, with 23 bases in between. The CDR3 spans 16 residues. CDR3 in DNA: TGTGCCAGCACCTTAGGGAGGGGATCCCTGGGGTCACCCCTCCACTTT. This translates into CASTLGRGSLGSPLHF.

The rearrangement uses TRBV29-1 and TRBJ2-6; 10 nucleotides line up with TRBD1. Germline CDR1 SQVTM, CDR2 ANQGSEA. There are 18 residues in the CDR3. With 1 base clipped from V and 0 bases from J, the junction kept 6 bases outside the gene matches. In DNA form, the CDR3 reads TGCAGCGTTGAAGGTTTAGGGACAGGGGTCTCTGGGGCCAACGTCCTGACTTTC. Amino acid sequence: CSVEGLGTGVSGANVLTF.

The chain joins TRBV19 to TRBJ1-1, with 8 bases aligning to TRBD1. V trimming: 9 bases; J trimming: 8 bases; junction bases outside the gene matches: 2. Germline CDR1 is LNHDA and CDR2 is SQIVND (reference sequence). The CDR3 is 10 amino acids. CDR3 protein: CASRDREAFF. The CDR3 DNA sequence: TGTGCCAGCCGGGACAGGGAAGCTTTCTTT.

The chain recombines TRBV18 with TRBJ2-7, with a tentative D call TRBD1 (6 bases). The germline gives CDR1 KGHSH, CDR2 LQKENI. The CDR3 has 13 amino acids. The V and J ends lost 3 bases and 5 bases respectively, with 11 bases between them. CDR3 protein: CASSPSGDHEQYF. The CDR3 region has the DNA TGTGCCAGCTCACCGTCAGGGGATCACGAGCAGTACTTC.

This clone appeared once. The CDR3 sequence: CASSQQGGNQPQHF. The CDR3, as DNA: TGTGCCAGCAGTCAACAGGGGGGCAATCAGCCCCAGCATTTT. The chain carries TRBV7-9 and TRBJ1-5, with 8 bases aligning to TRBD1. V trimming: 6 bases; J trimming: 2 bases; junction bases outside the gene matches: 3. Germline V gene lookup returns CDR1 SEHNR and CDR2 FQNEAQ (reference sequence). The CDR3 totals 14 residues.

The chain employs TRBV13 and TRBJ1-5, with 7 bases that match TRBD1. V lost 5 bases, J lost 7 bases, and 5 bases stayed unmatched. The germline CDR1 and CDR2 sequences are PRHDT and FYEKMQ (reference sequence). This CDR3 has 13 residues. The DNA of the CDR3 is TGTGCCAGCAGCAGGGGGCCAAGCCAGCCCCAGCATTTT. Translated: CASSRGPSQPQHF.

Notes on this clone: A read error may account for a junction end that differs from germline. The gene calls are TRBV7-9 and TRBJ1-2; tentative D call: TRBD1 (6 bases). The germline gives CDR1 SEHNR, CDR2 FQNEAQ (reference sequence). This CDR3 has 12 residues. The CDR3 loop is CSSSSQGNSYTF. The CDR3 coding sequence is TGTTCCAGCAGCTCACAGGGCAATAGCTACACCTTC.

The rearrangement uses TRBV6-1 and TRBJ1-5; D gene uncertain. CDR1 is MNHNS, CDR2 SASEGT, per germline. Trimming shortened V by 3 bases and J by 0 bases, and 15 bases separated the two germline ends. The CDR3 contains 17 residues. Here the CDR3 reads CASSDPGEGYSNQPQHF. Here the CDR3 DNA reads TGTGCCAGCAGTGATCCAGGAGAGGGCTATAGCAATCAGCCCCAGCATTTT.

V usage is TRBV6-1 and J usage is TRBJ1-5; TRBD1 is a possible D gene (6 bases). This CDR3 is 15 amino acids long. Trimming removed 6 bases at V and 1 base at J, with 13 bases between. The germline V gene encodes CDR1 MNHNS and CDR2 SASEGT. CDR3 DNA: TGTGCCAGCAGCTCAGGGGTTATGAGCAATCAGCCCCAGCATTTT. Translation: CASSSGVMSNQPQHF.

The V call is TRBV5-1, the J call TRBJ2-3; 7 bases agree with TRBD2. Trimming took 2 bases from V and 4 from J; bases not matched to a gene: 13. CDR3 size: 17 residues. Germline V lookup: CDR1 SGHRS, CDR2 YFSETQ. DNA of the CDR3: TGCGCCAGCAGCTTAAATCCATCAGCGGGGAAAGCAGATACGCAGTATTTT. Its translation: CASSLNPSAGKADTQYF.

V is TRBV15 and J is TRBJ1-5, with D possibly being TRBD1 (6 bases). The CDR3 covers 17 residues. CDR1 is LNHNV, CDR2 YYDKDF, per germline (reference sequence). V gave up 4 bases and J gave up 0 bases, with 16 bases separating them. CDR3 in amino acids: CATSKGQPRGSNQPQHF. The CDR3, as DNA: TGTGCCACCAGCAAGGGACAACCCAGGGGTAGCAATCAGCCCCAGCATTTT.

This sequence joins TRBV5-1 and TRBJ2-7; 9 nucleotides match TRBD1. V shed 4 bases, J shed 4 bases, and the junction held 6 bases outside the gene matches. The CDR3 is made up of 14 amino acids. Germline lookup yields CDR1 SGHRS and CDR2 YFSETQ. CDR3 residues: CASSLDRGDYEQYF. In DNA, the CDR3 is TGCGCCAGCAGCCTAGACAGGGGGGATTACGAGCAGTACTTC.

Remarks on this clone: One junction end does not reproduce the germline sequence, and a read error may be involved. The chain couples TRBV7-9 to TRBJ1-4; 8 positions match TRBD1. This CDR3 spans 17 amino acids. CDR1 is SEHNR and CDR2 is FQNEAQ in the germline V gene (reference sequence). The chain's CDR3 is CSSSGYRGDATNEKLFF. CDR3 bases: TGTTCCAGCAGTGGATACAGGGGGGATGCAACTAATGAAAAACTGTTTTTT.

This rearrangement joins TRBV29-1 to TRBJ2-7; D is uncertain. Trimming took 6 bases from V and 1 from J, leaving 10 bases between them. The V gene's germline CDR1 is SQVTM and CDR2 ANQGSEA. The CDR3 is 12 amino acids. CDR3: CSVTLRSYEQYF. Written as DNA, the CDR3 is TGCAGCGTAACTCTACGGTCCTACGAGCAGTACTTC.

The J gene is TRBJ2-7, the V gene TRBV5-4; D gene ambiguous. The CDR3 is made up of 11 amino acids. Deletions cut 4 bases from V and 5 bases from J, with 7 bases between. Germline CDR1 reads SGHNT; CDR2 reads YYREEE (reference sequence). The CDR3 sequence is CASSTRNEQYF. As DNA, the CDR3 is TGTGCCAGCAGCACGAGGAACGAGCAGTACTTC.

The genes are TRBV19 and TRBJ1-5; D gene uncertain. This CDR3 is built from 13 residues. The germline V gene has CDR1 LNHDA and CDR2 SQIVND (reference sequence). Trimming left V 5 bases short and J 8 bases short, with 13 bases between. CDR3 DNA: TGTGCCAGTAGTCCTTACGGGGTAGAGCCCCAGCATTTT. Its protein is CASSPYGVEPQHF. Together with reference TRBV19 and TRBJ1-5, the CDR3 gives the full variable domain: DGGITQSPKYLFRKEGQNVTLSCEQNLNHDAMYWYRQDPGQGLRLIYYSQIVNDFQKGDIAEGYSVSREKKESFPLTVTSAQKNPTAFYLCASSPYGVEPQHFGDGTRLSIL.

The chain combines TRBV18 with TRBJ1-2; 12 bases map to TRBD1. V dropped 2 bases and J dropped 6; count of bases not matched to a gene: 7. This CDR3 has 16 residues. Per the germline V gene, CDR1 is KGHSH and CDR2 is LQKENI. The CDR3 DNA sequence: TGTGCCAGCTCACCATCCGGGACAGGGGGCGCGAATGGCTACACCTTC. Protein sequence: CASSPSGTGGANGYTF.

Notes on this clone: At one boundary the junction diverges from the germline segment, which might be a read error. The CDR3 DNA is TGTGTCAGCAGTGAGATTTGGACGTCGGGACAGATTTCTTATGGCTACACCTTC. This encodes CVSSEIWTSGQISYGYTF. The chain is built from TRBV6-1 and TRBJ1-2; 7 nucleotides agree with TRBD1. CDR1 MNHNS and CDR2 SASEGT come from the germline V gene. The CDR3 length is 18 residues.

The chain links TRBV9 to TRBJ1-1; tentative D call: TRBD1 (5 bases). The CDR3 length is 16 residues. The V end was cut by 3 bases, the J end by 1 base, with 16 bases between. Germline CDR1 is SGDLS and CDR2 is YYNGEE. DNA for the CDR3: TGTGCCAGCAGCGAATTCCAGGACACGGAGAACACTGAAGCTTTCTTT. It is translated as CASSEFQDTENTEAFF.

This chain uses TRBV2 with TRBJ1-1; 10 nucleotides agree with TRBD1. Germline V CDR1 and CDR2: SNHLY, FYNNEI. After removal of 1 base from V and 0 bases from J, the junction contained 14 bases not matched to a gene. CDR3 size: 20 residues. The CDR3 DNA reads TGTGCCAGCAGTGAAGGGTTCAGGGGGGGACAGGGGATAATGAACACTGAAGCTTTCTTT. It yields the protein CASSEGFRGGQGIMNTEAFF. The complete variable domain, with remaining parts taken from reference TRBV2 and TRBJ1-1, reads EPEVTQTPSHQVTQMGQEVILRCVPISNHLYFYWYRQILGQKVEFLVSFYNNEISEKSEIFDDQFSVERPDGSNFTLKIRSTKLEDSAMYFCASSEGFRGGQGIMNTEAFFGQGTRLTVV.